Given below is one T cell receptor beta chain in context. Looked up from germline, CDR1 is SEHNR and CDR2 is FQNEAQ (reference sequence). The CDR3 loop spans 12 amino acids. The germline V and J ends were trimmed by 7 bases and 2 bases, with 6 bases remaining between them. TCRdb's copy holds only in-frame clones and misses some; the assay was immunoSEQ multiplex PCR. The sample contains tens of thousands of clones, over 80% of which appear only once. These data originate in a study of T cell responses to AZD1222 COVID-19 vaccine. The J gene is TRBJ1-3, the V gene TRBV7-9, with unresolved D. Sequenced material: peripheral blood, taken on day 0 of MenACWY control vaccination. This receptor was obtained from an adult in good health. CDR3 nucleotide sequence: TGTGCCAGCACCAACACTGGAAACACCATATATTTT. It yields the protein CASTNTGNTIYF.